These T cell receptor beta chains were read from a single sample in a study of T cell responses to AZD1222 COVID-19 vaccine. TCRdb keeps only in-frame clones here, not all; method: immunoSEQ multiplex PCR. Of about 15,000 clones in the sample, 88% were seen once. Sequenced material: peripheral blood, taken 28 days after the second AZD1222 dose. These receptors all stem from an adult who received the AZD1222 COVID-19 vaccine. Each CDR3 is given with its conserved first and last residue.

>TRBV4-1|TRBJ2-3
CASSSYRGDTDTQYF
>TRBV6-1|TRBJ1-2
CASSFLQGNYGYTF
>TRBV18|TRBJ2-5
CASSQGYKETQYF
>TRBV3-1/TRBV3-2|TRBJ1-5
CASSRTLRIQPQHF
>TRBV19|TRBJ1-5
CASSGTSYSNQPQHF
>TRBV6-6|TRBJ1-2
CASAPGYGYTF
>TRBV27|TRBJ2-3
CASSLRSSGGTDTQYF
>TRBV18|TRBJ1-2
CASSPTGDRSGYTF
>TRBV6-6|TRBJ1-3
CASSSGHSSGTIYF
>TRBV24-1|TRBJ2-2
CATRDGVKAGELFF
>TRBV10-3|TRBJ2-2
CAIRAGTGGTGELFF
>TRBV18|TRBJ1-4
CASSPLRTVDEKLFF
>TRBV4-3|TRBJ1-4
CASSQDFSTVEKLFF
>TRBV11-1|TRBJ2-1
CASSPTSGSRYNEQFF
>TRBV7-8|TRBJ2-5
CASSPPVGQSIETQYF